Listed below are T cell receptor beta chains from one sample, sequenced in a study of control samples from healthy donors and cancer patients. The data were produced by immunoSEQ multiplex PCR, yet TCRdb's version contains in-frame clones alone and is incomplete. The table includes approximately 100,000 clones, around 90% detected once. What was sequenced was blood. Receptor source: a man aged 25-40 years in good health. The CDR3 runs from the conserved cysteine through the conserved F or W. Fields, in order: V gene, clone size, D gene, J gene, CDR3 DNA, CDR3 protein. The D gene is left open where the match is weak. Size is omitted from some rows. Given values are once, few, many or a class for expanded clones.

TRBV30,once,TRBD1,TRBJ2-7,TGTGCCTGGAGTGTACTGGGACAGAACTACGAGCAGTACTTC,CAWSVLGQNYEQYF
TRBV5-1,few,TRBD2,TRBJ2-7,TGCGCCAGCAGCTTGTACGTCCCTCTAGCGGGAGTAAACGAGCAGTACTTC,CASSLYVPLAGVNEQYF
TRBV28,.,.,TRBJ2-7,TGTGCCAGCAGTCTAACCTACGAGCAGTACTTC,CASSLTYEQYF
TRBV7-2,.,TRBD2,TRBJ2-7,TGTGCCAGCAGCTTGGGACTAGCGGGAGGGGGGGAGCAGTACTTC,CASSLGLAGGGEQYF
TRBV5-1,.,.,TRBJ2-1,TGCGCCAGCAGCTTGGAGGTCTCCTACAATGAGCAGTTCTTC,CASSLEVSYNEQFF
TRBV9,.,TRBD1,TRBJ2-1,TGTGCCAGCCTCAGGGACAGGGGATACAATGAGCAGTTCTTC,CASLRDRGYNEQFF
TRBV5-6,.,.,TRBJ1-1,TGTGCCAGCAGCTTGGCCTCGGACGGGATGAACACTGAAGCTTTCTTT,CASSLASDGMNTEAFF
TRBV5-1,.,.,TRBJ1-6,TGCGCCAGCAGCTTGGAATCGGCGAGGAATTCACCCCTCCACTTT,CASSLESARNSPLHF
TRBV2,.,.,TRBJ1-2,TGTGCCAGCAGTGTTTGGCAGGGCGAGGGTGGCTACACCTTC,CASSVWQGEGGYTF
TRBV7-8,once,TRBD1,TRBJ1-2,TGTGCCAGCAGCTCAATCTCGTTTAGAGGGGGCGGATTCTATGGCTACACCTTC,CASSSISFRGGGFYGYTF
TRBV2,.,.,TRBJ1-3,TGTGCCAGCAGTGAAGTTATAGGGGTCACTGGAAACACCATATATTTT,CASSEVIGVTGNTIYF
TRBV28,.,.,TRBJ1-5,TGTGCCAGCAGGAATGTACAGAGCAATCAGCCCCAGCATTTT,CASRNVQSNQPQHF
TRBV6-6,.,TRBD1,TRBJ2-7,TGTGCCACTACTTTGGGACAGGGCTCCTACGAGCAGTACTTC,CATTLGQGSYEQYF
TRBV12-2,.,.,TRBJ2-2,TGTGCAAGTCGCTTAGGCGGGACTAGGACCACCGGGGAGCTGTTTTTT,CASRLGGTRTTGELFF
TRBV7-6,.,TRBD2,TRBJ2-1,TGTGCCAGCAGCTCCACATTAGCGGGCAGGACCTACAATGAGCAGTTCTTC,CASSSTLAGRTYNEQFF
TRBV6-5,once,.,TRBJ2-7,TGTGTCTTAGAAGGGGCTAGCTCCTACGAGCAGTACTTC,CVLEGASSYEQYF
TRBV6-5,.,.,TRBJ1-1,TGTGCCAGCAGTTACGGGACGGGGAACACTGAAGCTTTCTTT,CASSYGTGNTEAFF
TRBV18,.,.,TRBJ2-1,TGTGCCAGCTCACAACCACGCGTGGGGAGCAATGAGCAGTTCTTC,CASSQPRVGSNEQFF
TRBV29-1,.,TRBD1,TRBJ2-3,TGCAGCGTCGGACAGGGACAGGGAGGCACAGATACGCAGTATTTT,CSVGQGQGGTDTQYF
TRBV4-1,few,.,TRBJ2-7,TGCGCCAGCAGCCAAGAGGGGGTGCAGTACTTC,CASSQEGVQYF
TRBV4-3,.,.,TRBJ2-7,TGCGCCAGCAGCCAAGATCCCGGCAACTCCTACGAGCAGTACTTC,CASSQDPGNSYEQYF
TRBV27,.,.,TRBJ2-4,TGTGCCAGCAGTGGGGCTTGGGGGCTAGGAGTAGCCAAAAACATTCAGTACTTC,CASSGAWGLGVAKNIQYF
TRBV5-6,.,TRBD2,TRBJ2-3,TGTGCCAGCAGCTTGGGAGGGACTAGCTTTAAGACAGATACGCAGTATTTT,CASSLGGTSFKTDTQYF
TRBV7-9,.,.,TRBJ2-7,TGTGCCAGCAGCTTAGGTTCTGGGCTGCTCTACGAGCAGTACTTC,CASSLGSGLLYEQYF
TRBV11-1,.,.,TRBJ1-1,TGTGCCAGCAGCCCCCGGAGGGGATTCGGTGAAGCTTTCTTT,CASSPRRGFGEAFF
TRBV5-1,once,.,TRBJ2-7,TGCGCCAGCAGCCCGGACGACAACATTTACGAGCAGTACTTC,CASSPDDNIYEQYF
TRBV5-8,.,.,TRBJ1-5,TGTGCCAGCGATAGGAAGGGAAGGACTCAGCCCCAGCATTTT,CASDRKGRTQPQHF
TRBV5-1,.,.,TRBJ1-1,TGCGCCAGCAGCTTGGGTCCGAACACTGAAGCTTTCTTT,CASSLGPNTEAFF
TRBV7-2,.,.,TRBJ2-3,TGTGCCAGCAGAATCATAGGGGCCAGGATTGATACGCAGTATTTT,CASRIIGARIDTQYF
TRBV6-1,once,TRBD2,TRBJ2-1,TGTGCCAGCAGTGAAGTGGGGACTAGCGGGAGGGCTTGGTTCTCCTACAATGAGCAGTTCTTC,CASSEVGTSGRAWFSYNEQFF
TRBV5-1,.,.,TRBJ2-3,TGCGCCAGCAGCCCTCTGACAGTCACAGATACGCAGTATTTT,CASSPLTVTDTQYF
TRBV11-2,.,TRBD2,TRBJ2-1,TGTGCCAGCAGCGCGACTAGCGTATGGAAGCAAAATGAGCAGTTCTTC,CASSATSVWKQNEQFF
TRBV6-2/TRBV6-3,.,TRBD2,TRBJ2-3,TGTGCCAGCAGCCACAGGACTAGCGGGAGGACGACCCCAGATACGCAGTATTTT,CASSHRTSGRTTPDTQYF
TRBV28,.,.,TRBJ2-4,TGTGCCAGCAGCCCCGCAGCCGGGAGCATTCAGTACTTC,CASSPAAGSIQYF
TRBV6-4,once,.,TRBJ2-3,TGTGCCAGCAGTGAACTGGAGGGAGATACGCAGTATTTT,CASSELEGDTQYF
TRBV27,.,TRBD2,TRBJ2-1,TGTGCCAGCAGTCAAACTAGCGGGAGTTACAATGAGCAGTTCTTC,CASSQTSGSYNEQFF
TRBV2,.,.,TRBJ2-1,TGTGCCAGCCAAGGGGCCAGTCACTACAATGAGCAGTTCTTC,CASQGASHYNEQFF
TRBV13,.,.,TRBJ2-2,TGTGCCAGCAGACAACTTAACACCGGGGAGCTGTTTTTT,CASRQLNTGELFF
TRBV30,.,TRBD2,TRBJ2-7,TGTGCCTGGAGTGTAGGGACTAGCGGGAGCTACGAGCAGTACTTC,CAWSVGTSGSYEQYF
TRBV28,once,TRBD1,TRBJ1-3,TGTGCCAGCAGATGGGACAGGAGCTCTGGAAACACCATATATTTT,CASRWDRSSGNTIYF
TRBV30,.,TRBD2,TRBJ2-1,TGTGCCTGGAGTGTAATTAGCGGGAGGGTCGCTGAGCAGTTCTTC,CAWSVISGRVAEQFF